One T cell receptor (beta chain) is described in this entry. A single base separates this from a much larger clone, so it may be a read error. A J-beta primer mix and a sample-barcoded 5' primer were used in a second PCR of about 6 to 12 cycles. MiXCR, applied by TCRdb to the 5' RACE reads, yields one record per CDR3 protein. This sample carries roughly 860,000 distinct CDR3 sequences, less than 80% of them seen once, and the ten largest clones take approximately 30%. Ranging in age from roughly 6 to 90, the donors were healthy Caucasian individuals from Russia. The source of the sample is a study of blood T cells in healthy people across ages. The CDR3 totals 12 residues. Germline CDR1 SGHTA, CDR2 FQGNSA.

Sequenced: blood. The clonotype originates from a man under 40 in good health. This chain connects TRBV7-2 to TRBJ2-1; D is unresolved. CDR3 residues: CASSLVNNGQFF. CDR3 sequence (DNA): TGTGCCAGCAGCTTAGTTAACAATGGGCAGTTCTTC.